This T cell receptor beta chain appears in the sequencing data of a study of T cells after yellow fever vaccination (dated by TCRdb to about 2019). General notes on the study: Libraries from fractions with low cell numbers were prepared with the SMART-Seq v4 Ultra Low Input RNA kit. To follow T-cell clones before and after both primary and booster YFV17D yellow fever vaccination, bulk TCR alpha and beta repertoires underwent longitudinal sequencing. The cohort comprised two healthy male donors, one aged 18 to 30 and one aged 30 to 39 years. Blood samples were taken at several timepoints before and after primary and secondary immunization, and bulk PBMC replicates and cell subsets were isolated.

Synthesis of TCR cDNA relied on 5'RACE template switching, a step that introduced a universal primer site along with unique molecular identifiers. Priming for cDNA synthesis came from both the TCR alpha and TCR beta constant segments. Library amplification used two PCR steps, and the second PCR step added sample barcodes and sequencing adapters. Sequencing of libraries was performed on Illumina HiSeq 2500 (2x100 bp) or NovaSeq (2x150 bp). From the authors' description of their analysis: MIGEC was used to demultiplex reads and collapse the reads into UMI consensus sequences, and MiXCR was used for V(D)J alignment. Clonotypes responding to the vaccine were identified with edgeR on replicate PBMC samples, with the criteria of FDR below 0.01 and a log2 fold change above 5 up to day 15. Each bulk clonotype was labeled CD4 or CD8 based on which sequenced repertoire, CD4 or CD8, contained the clonotype at higher abundance. TCRdb itself trimmed the public reads at Q25 with fastp, ran MiXCR and retained productive beta chains. Entries that share a CDR3 protein sequence are merged under the most common genes and DNA. The V and J calls and clone size come from TCRdb's table, not from the authors' own analysis. Present in this sample are roughly 520,000 distinct CDR3 sequences, about a fifth of which were seen just once. Approximately 15% of the sample goes to the ten largest clones.

Details on this clonotype: Its antigen has not been determined. One base away there is no much larger clone; base qualities are not given.

V is shortened by 1 base, J by 0 bases, and the region joining them spans 4 bases. CDR1 and CDR2, per the germline V gene, are KGHSH and LQKENI. Spanning cysteine to phenylalanine, the CDR3 consists of 13 amino acids. Only the CDR3 part of the read is kept: 39 bases, read in frame from the first base. The treatment or condition label, as the study defines it: live attenuated yellow fever vaccine strain. At each blood-draw timepoint, two biological replicates of bulk PBMCs were obtained. A standard Ficoll-Paque protocol was used to isolate PBMCs from peripheral blood. TriZol was used to extract RNA from bulk PBMCs, CD4 and CD8 fractions, and dextramer-positive and dextramer-negative fractions. Points the paper makes about the study in general: The secondary T-cell response was weaker than the primary response but faster, peaking on day 5 instead of day 15. A small share of clonotypes occurred in both CD4 and CD8 compartments, likely arising from convergent recombination. Computational filtering was needed because FACS-sorted repertoires could contain abundant contaminating clonotypes from the bulk population. Most clones expanded after primary vaccination were re-detected after the booster (96% of CD4 and roughly 85% of CD8), suggesting broad memory maintenance. The study included only a couple of donors, which limits how far the findings can be generalized.

The sample was PBMCs, taken 20 to 25 days after the first yellow fever vaccination. The receptor chain draws on TRBV18 and TRBJ2-7, with the D gene not clear enough to name. This receptor was taken from a young man who received the YFV17D yellow fever vaccine. At the DNA level, the sequence is TGTGCCAGCTCACCACTGAGCTCCTACGAGCAGTACTTC. It translates to CASSPLSSYEQYF.